What follows are 32 T cell receptor beta chains derived from one specimen sequenced in a study of beta chain features in type 1 diabetes. These receptors' antigens are unknown. General study findings and limits: Across all four CD4+ subsets, people with type 1 diabetes showed modestly shorter TCRB CDR3s.

Every bit of the isolated RNA underwent reverse transcription, so sequencing read expressed TCRB transcripts. The protocol was immunoSEQ multiplex PCR, while the TCRdb copy is restricted to in-frame clones and leaves out a portion. The sample holds around 250,000 clones, around 24% seen once. Input material: naive CD4+ T cells from blood. Source of these receptors: a woman aged 25-40 years with type 1 diabetes.

The rearrangement uses TRBV19 and TRBJ2-7, with 7 bases fitting TRBD2. The CDR3 is 13 residues long. Germline V gene lookup returns CDR1 LNHDA and CDR2 SQIVND (reference sequence). V shed 9 bases, J shed 3 bases, and the junction held 8 bases outside the gene matches. The CDR3 here is CASGRELDYEQYF. The CDR3, as DNA: TGTGCCAGCGGGCGGGAGCTCGACTACGAGCAGTACTTC.

The chain joins TRBV30 to TRBJ1-1; 7 bases are a match to TRBD1. Germline loops: CDR1 GTSNPN, CDR2 SVGIG (reference sequence). V trimming: 8 bases; J trimming: 0 bases; junction bases outside the gene matches: 6. The CDR3 is 13 amino acids. The CDR3 DNA reads TGTGCCCAGACGACAGGGCTGAACACTGAAGCTTTCTTT. It is translated as CAQTTGLNTEAFF.

CDR3 sequence reads: CASSLVPVYGYTF. Here the CDR3 DNA reads TGTGCCAGCAGCTTAGTGCCGGTCTATGGCTACACCTTC. The genes are TRBV7-9 and TRBJ1-2; no definite D call. Deletions cut 1 base from V and 4 bases from J, with 7 bases between. Germline V gene lookup returns CDR1 SEHNR and CDR2 FQNEAQ (reference sequence). This CDR3 is 13 amino acids long.

The rearrangement uses TRBV7-2 and TRBJ2-5; weak D call: TRBD2 (5 bases). The CDR3 contains 16 residues. V gave up 1 base and J gave up 4 bases, with 16 bases separating them. Germline V gene lookup returns CDR1 SGHTA and CDR2 FQGNSA. The CDR3 DNA sequence: TGTGCCAGCAGCTTAGGTGGCGAGGGAAAGCTAGAGACCCAGTACTTC. This gives the protein CASSLGGEGKLETQYF.

This chain connects TRBV30 to TRBJ1-1; TRBD1 is a possible D gene (5 bases). Germline assignment: CDR1 GTSNPN and CDR2 SVGIG (reference sequence). Trimming shortened V by 0 bases and J by 0 bases, and 8 bases separated the two germline ends. This CDR3 region has 14 residues. CDR3 nucleotides: TGTGCCTGGAGTGTACGGGGGGTGAACACTGAAGCTTTCTTT. It codes for CAWSVRGVNTEAFF.

This clone turned up a few times. This chain joins TRBV30 and TRBJ1-5; 8 nucleotides align to TRBD1. The J segment lost 7 bases and the V segment lost 3 bases, leaving 5 bases of the junction unmatched. The length of the CDR3 is 13 residues. CDR1 and CDR2 from the germline V gene are GTSNPN and SVGIG (reference sequence). CDR3 sequence reads: CAWSQGAGQPQHF. The CDR3 DNA follows: TGTGCCTGGAGCCAGGGGGCAGGCCAGCCCCAGCATTTT.

The chain uses TRBV2 and TRBJ1-4; D possibly corresponds to TRBD1 (6 bases). The germline V and J ends were trimmed by 10 bases and 3 bases, with 12 bases remaining between them. This CDR3 contains 13 residues. CDR1 is SNHLY and CDR2 is FYNNEI in the germline V gene. The CDR3 nucleotides read TGTGCCAATAACAGGGATGCTAATGAAAAACTGTTTTTT. Translation: CANNRDANEKLFF. Based on the CDR3 plus reference TRBV2 and TRBJ1-4, the full variable domain is EPEVTQTPSHQVTQMGQEVILRCVPISNHLYFYWYRQILGQKVEFLVSFYNNEISEKSEIFDDQFSVERPDGSNFTLKIRSTKLEDSAMYFCANNRDANEKLFFGSGTQLSVL.

This clone occurred a few times. The chain links TRBV15 to TRBJ1-1; 10 nucleotides align to TRBD1. This CDR3 contains 15 residues. CDR1 is LNHNV and CDR2 is YYDKDF in the germline V gene (reference sequence). J gave up 3 bases and V 2 bases, and 3 bases lay outside the gene matches. For the CDR3, the DNA is TGTGCCACCAGCAGACCTGGGACAGGGGACACTGAAGCTTTCTTT. It yields the protein CATSRPGTGDTEAFF.

This clone was observed a few times. This chain connects TRBV2 to TRBJ2-3; 7 bases are a match to TRBD2. Germline V gene data show CDR1 as SNHLY and CDR2 as FYNNEI. The V and J ends lost 8 bases and 4 bases, in that order; junction bases with no gene match: 12. The CDR3 covers 15 residues. The CDR3 sequence is CASDALGLEPDTQYF. The DNA for the CDR3 is TGTGCCAGCGATGCTCTCGGACTAGAACCAGATACGCAGTATTTT.

The V gene is TRBV10-3, the J gene TRBJ2-7, with D possibly TRBD2 on 6 matching bases. V gave up 0 bases and J gave up 2 bases, with 11 bases separating them. The CDR3 totals 15 residues. Per the germline V gene, CDR1 is ENHRY and CDR2 is SYGVKD. The CDR3 is CAISESGGRTYEQYF. CDR3 in DNA: TGTGCCATCAGTGAGTCTGGGGGGAGGACCTACGAGCAGTACTTC.

The gene calls are TRBV7-2 and TRBJ1-3; D uncertain. The V and J ends lost 5 bases and 7 bases respectively, with 12 bases between them. Germline loops: CDR1 SGHTA, CDR2 FQGNSA. CDR3 length equals 13 residues. CDR3 coding DNA: TGTGCCAGCAGCCAAAATACCGGGAACACCATATATTTT. This translates into CASSQNTGNTIYF. Combining the CDR3 with reference TRBV7-2 and TRBJ1-3 gives the whole variable domain GAGVSQSPSNKVTEKGKDVELRCDPISGHTALYWYRQSLGQGLEFLIYFQGNSAPDKSGLPSDRFSAERTGGSVSTLTIQRTQQEDSAVYLCASSQNTGNTIYFGEGSWLTVV.

The sample holds a few counts of this clone. The chain links TRBV4-2 to TRBJ2-1; 9 bases match TRBD2. The germline CDR1 and CDR2 sequences are LGHNA and YNFKEQ. The CDR3 consists of 16 residues. Germline trimming cut 2 bases from V and 3 bases from J; bases unmatched to any gene: 5. CDR3 amino acids: CASSQLASGNYNEQFF. CDR3 sequence (DNA): TGTGCCAGCAGCCAATTGGCTAGCGGGAACTACAATGAGCAGTTCTTC.

In this sample, this clone turned up a few times. The chain employs TRBV29-1 and TRBJ2-7; 8 positions match TRBD1. This CDR3 spans 15 amino acids. Looked up from germline, CDR1 is SQVTM and CDR2 is ANQGSEA. V shed 0 bases and J 1 base; nucleotides not matched to a gene: 5. In nucleotides, the CDR3 is TGCAGCGTTGAAGATAGGCAGGGGGCATCCTACGAGCAGTACTTC. This sequence encodes CSVEDRQGASYEQYF.

The chain employs TRBV7-6 and TRBJ1-1; 7 nucleotides align to TRBD1. Germline trimming cut 2 bases from V and 5 bases from J; bases unmatched to any gene: 8. The length of the CDR3 is 15 residues. In germline, CDR1 is SGHVS, CDR2 FNYEAQ. The CDR3 sequence is CASSLRGQGDTEAFF. In DNA form, the CDR3 reads TGTGCCAGCAGCTTACGTGGGCAGGGGGATACTGAAGCTTTCTTT.

This clone was recorded a few times. The chain couples TRBV5-1 to TRBJ2-7; D perhaps matches TRBD1 (5 bases). The CDR3 has 13 residues. CDR1 and CDR2 (germline): SGHRS, YFSETQ. V lost 4 bases, J lost 1 base, and 9 bases lay in between. Here the CDR3 reads CASSKTDSYEQYF. The CDR3 region has the DNA TGCGCCAGCAGCAAGACAGATTCCTACGAGCAGTACTTC.

The chain combines TRBV29-1 with TRBJ1-5; 7 bases are shared with TRBD1. Trimming removed 7 bases from V and 4 bases from J; junction bases left unmatched: 4. The CDR3 has 12 amino acids. Germline lookup yields CDR1 SQVTM and CDR2 ANQGSEA. CDR3 DNA: TGCAGCGCCGGGACAGATAATCAGCCCCAGCATTTT. Its protein product is CSAGTDNQPQHF.

This sequence joins TRBV19 and TRBJ2-1; a possible D gene is TRBD2 (6 bases). Germline V gene sequence: CDR1 LNHDA, CDR2 SQIVND (reference sequence). V shed 0 bases and J shed 14 bases, with 14 bases lying between them. This CDR3 comprises 13 residues. The CDR3 nucleotides read TGTGCCAGTAGTATAGAGGGGATATGGGGGGAGTTCTTC. As protein: CASSIEGIWGEFF.

The J gene is TRBJ2-5, the V gene TRBV10-2, with D possibly TRBD1 on 5 matching bases. The V and J ends lost 0 bases and 2 bases respectively, with 10 bases between them. The germline V gene encodes CDR1 WSHSY and CDR2 SAAADI. The CDR3 loop spans 15 amino acids. The CDR3 is CASSESRRTQETQYF. In DNA, the CDR3 is TGCGCCAGCAGTGAGTCACGACGGACACAAGAGACCCAGTACTTC.

The chain is built from TRBV6-7 and TRBJ1-1, with D hard to call. TRBV6-7 is given ORF status, its function remaining uncertain. The CDR3 loop spans 13 amino acids. V lost 4 bases to trimming and J lost 5 bases, with 11 bases between them. CDR3 amino acids: CASSSCRGTEAFF. The DNA for the CDR3 is TGTGCCAGCAGTTCCTGCCGCGGGACTGAAGCTTTCTTT.

The chain combines TRBV10-3 with TRBJ2-1; 7 bases are a match to TRBD2. CDR3 length: 16 residues. CDR1 is ENHRY and CDR2 is SYGVKD in the germline V gene. With V trimmed by 2 bases and J by 5 bases, 9 bases remained unmatched. CDR3 region: CAISETGGSPDNEQFF. As DNA, the CDR3 is TGTGCCATCAGTGAGACTGGCGGGAGCCCCGACAATGAGCAGTTCTTC.

The chain joins TRBV27 to TRBJ1-2, with D possibly matching TRBD1 (6 bases). The CDR3 sequence is 12 residues long. Trimming stripped 6 bases from V and 7 bases from J, with 12 bases between. CDR1 MNHEY and CDR2 SMNVEV come from the germline V gene (reference sequence). In nucleotides, the CDR3 is TGTGCCAGCAGAGGCAGGGGATTTGGCTACACCTTC. Translating gives CASRGRGFGYTF.

This clone has a handful of counts. This chain connects TRBV2 to TRBJ2-4; possible D gene TRBD2, 6 bases. Trimming pared 3 bases from V and 8 bases from J, leaving 11 bases between. CDR1 is SNHLY and CDR2 is FYNNEI in the germline V gene. This CDR3 has 13 residues. The CDR3 nucleotides read TGTGCCAGCAGTGAGGGGGGAGGTGACATTCAGTACTTC. Translated: CASSEGGGDIQYF.

The chain joins TRBV19 to TRBJ2-1; 8 bases match TRBD2. V trimming: 7 bases; J trimming: 8 bases; junction bases outside the gene matches: 16. The CDR3 spans 16 residues. Germline CDR1 reads LNHDA; CDR2 reads SQIVND (reference sequence). The CDR3: CASNIKGGLGGDEQFF. CDR3 nucleotides: TGTGCCAGTAACATAAAAGGGGGACTAGGAGGGGATGAGCAGTTCTTC.

The V gene is TRBV18, the J gene TRBJ2-5; D unclear. The CDR3 sequence is 16 residues long. From germline, CDR1 is KGHSH and CDR2 LQKENI. The germline V and J ends were trimmed by 3 bases and 5 bases, with 19 bases remaining between them. The DNA for the CDR3 is TGTGCCAGCTCACCCGCGACTTCTTGGATGATGGAGACCCAGTACTTC. As protein: CASSPATSWMMETQYF.

The chain has TRBV6-6 and TRBJ2-5, with D maybe TRBD1 (8 bases). The V gene lost 7 bases and the J gene lost 4 bases, with 13 bases spanning the gap. Germline V gives CDR1 MNHNY, CDR2 SVGAGI (reference sequence). This CDR3 comprises 13 residues. This CDR3 is CASTHRGGETQYF. DNA of the CDR3: TGTGCCAGCACCCACAGGGGGGGAGAGACCCAGTACTTC.

V gene TRBV13 combines with J gene TRBJ2-1, with 10 positions matching TRBD1. CDR1 and CDR2 from the germline V gene are PRHDT and FYEKMQ (reference sequence). The CDR3 totals 16 residues. J gave up 5 bases and V 5 bases, and 9 bases lay outside the gene matches. CDR3 protein: CASSPDTGTGDNEQFF. The CDR3 DNA sequence: TGTGCCAGCAGCCCCGACACCGGGACAGGGGACAATGAGCAGTTCTTC.

This clone was picked up a small number of times. The chain combines TRBV27 with TRBJ2-3; 7 bases fit TRBD1. With 5 bases clipped from V and 1 base from J, the junction kept 6 bases outside the gene matches. Germline V lookup: CDR1 MNHEY, CDR2 SMNVEV (reference sequence). The CDR3 consists of 15 residues. Here the CDR3 reads CASSPRDRRTDTQYF. CDR3 DNA sequence: TGTGCCAGCAGTCCCCGGGACAGACGCACAGATACGCAGTATTTT.

The V call is TRBV6-6, the J call TRBJ2-7; D might be TRBD1 (5 bases). V shed 6 bases and J shed 4 bases, with 10 bases lying between them. The V gene's germline CDR1 is MNHNY and CDR2 SVGAGI (reference sequence). The CDR3 loop spans 12 amino acids. The CDR3 is CASSPDRYEQYF. The CDR3 DNA reads as TGTGCCAGCAGCCCCGACAGATACGAGCAGTACTTC.

The rearrangement joins TRBV4-2 to TRBJ2-7; possibly TRBD1 for D (5 bases). The CDR3 runs 12 residues. The V gene's germline CDR1 is LGHNA and CDR2 YNFKEQ. The V end lost 3 bases, the J end lost 3 bases, and 6 bases lay between the germline ends. CDR3 residues: CASSQGLYEQYF. CDR3 nucleotide sequence: TGTGCCAGCAGCCAGGGGCTCTACGAGCAGTACTTC.

The chain joins TRBV6-1 to TRBJ2-1; 8 nucleotides line up with TRBD2. CDR3 length: 15 amino acids. The germline gives CDR1 MNHNS, CDR2 SASEGT. Trimming removed 1 base from V and 6 bases from J; junction bases left unmatched: 5. The CDR3 sequence: CASSEGAGGRNEQFF. For the CDR3, the DNA is TGTGCCAGCAGTGAAGGGGCGGGAGGCCGCAATGAGCAGTTCTTC.

A few counts support this clone. This chain uses TRBV9 with TRBJ1-2; TRBD1 aligns across 8 bases. Germline V gives CDR1 SGDLS, CDR2 YYNGEE. This CDR3 comprises 16 residues. V lost 0 bases and J lost 6; bases outside the gene matches: 10. CDR3 sequence reads: CASSVGTGSLLNGYTF. CDR3 coding DNA: TGTGCCAGCAGCGTAGGGACAGGGAGCCTCCTAAATGGCTACACCTTC. Combining the CDR3 with reference TRBV9 and TRBJ1-2 gives the whole variable domain DSGVTQTPKHLITATGQRVTLRCSPRSGDLSVYWYQQSLDQGLQFLIQYYNGEERAKGNILERFSAQQFPDLHSELNLSSLELGDSALYFCASSVGTGSLLNGYTFGSGTRLTVV.

This clone has only one observation. The J gene is TRBJ1-2, the V gene TRBV27; D gene unclear. Germline loops: CDR1 MNHEY, CDR2 SMNVEV (reference sequence). The CDR3 spans 13 residues. With 3 bases removed from V and 8 bases from J, the gap between germline ends came to 13 bases. In DNA form, the CDR3 reads TGTGCCAGCAGTTTTACCCGGGGATTCGGCTACACCTTC. This codes for CASSFTRGFGYTF.